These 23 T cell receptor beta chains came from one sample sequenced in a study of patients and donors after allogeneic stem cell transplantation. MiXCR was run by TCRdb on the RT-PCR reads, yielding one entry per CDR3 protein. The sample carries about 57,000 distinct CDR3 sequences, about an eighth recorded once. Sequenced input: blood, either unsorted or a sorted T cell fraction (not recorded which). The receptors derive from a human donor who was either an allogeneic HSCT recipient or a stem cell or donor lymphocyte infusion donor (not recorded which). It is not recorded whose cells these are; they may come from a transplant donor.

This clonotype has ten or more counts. CDR3 nucleotides: TGCAGCGTTACAGGCAACTCCTACGAGCAGTACTTC. It specifies CSVTGNSYEQYF. The chain recombines TRBV29-1 with TRBJ2-7; possibly TRBD1 for D (5 bases). CDR1 SQVTM and CDR2 ANQGSEA come from the germline V gene. V lost 5 bases, J lost 0 bases, and 8 bases lay in between. The CDR3 is 12 residues long.

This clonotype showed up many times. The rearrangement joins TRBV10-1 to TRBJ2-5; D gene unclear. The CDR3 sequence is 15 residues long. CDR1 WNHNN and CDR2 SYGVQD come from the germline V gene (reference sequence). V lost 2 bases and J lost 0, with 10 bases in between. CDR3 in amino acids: CASSEGMGNQETQYF. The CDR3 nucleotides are TGCGCCAGCAGTGAGGGAATGGGAAACCAAGAGACCCAGTACTTC.

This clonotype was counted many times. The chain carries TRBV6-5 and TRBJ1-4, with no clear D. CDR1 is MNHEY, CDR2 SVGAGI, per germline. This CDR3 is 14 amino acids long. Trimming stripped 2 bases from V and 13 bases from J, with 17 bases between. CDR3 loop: CASSYGRPTDRLFF. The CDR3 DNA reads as TGTGCCAGCAGTTACGGACGTCCTACCGATAGACTGTTTTTT.

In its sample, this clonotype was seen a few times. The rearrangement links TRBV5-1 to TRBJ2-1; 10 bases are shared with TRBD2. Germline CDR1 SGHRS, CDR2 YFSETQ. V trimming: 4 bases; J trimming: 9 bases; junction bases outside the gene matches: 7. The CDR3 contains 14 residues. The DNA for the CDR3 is TGCGCCAGCAGCCCGGGACTAGCGTTTGGTGAGCAGTTCTTC. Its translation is CASSPGLAFGEQFF.

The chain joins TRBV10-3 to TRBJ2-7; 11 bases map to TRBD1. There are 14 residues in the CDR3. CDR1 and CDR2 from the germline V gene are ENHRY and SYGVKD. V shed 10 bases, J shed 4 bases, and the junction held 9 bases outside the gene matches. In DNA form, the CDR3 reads TGTGCCACCGCCGGGACAGGGGGGTTGTACGAGCAGTACTTC. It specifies CATAGTGGLYEQYF.

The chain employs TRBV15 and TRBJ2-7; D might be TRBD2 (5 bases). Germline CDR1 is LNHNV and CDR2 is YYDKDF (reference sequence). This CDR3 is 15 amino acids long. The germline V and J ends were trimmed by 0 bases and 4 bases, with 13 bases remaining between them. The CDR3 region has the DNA TGTGCCACCAGCAGAGAGTGGACTGGCGGATACGAGCAGTACTTC. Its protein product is CATSREWTGGYEQYF.

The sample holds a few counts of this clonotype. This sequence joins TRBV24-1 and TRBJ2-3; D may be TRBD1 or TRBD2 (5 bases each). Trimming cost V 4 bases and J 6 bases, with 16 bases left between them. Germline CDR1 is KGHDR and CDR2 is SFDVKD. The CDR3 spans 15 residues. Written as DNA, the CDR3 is TGTGCCACCAGTGACAGGGACGGGTATTTGGATACGCAGTATTTT. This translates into CATSDRDGYLDTQYF.

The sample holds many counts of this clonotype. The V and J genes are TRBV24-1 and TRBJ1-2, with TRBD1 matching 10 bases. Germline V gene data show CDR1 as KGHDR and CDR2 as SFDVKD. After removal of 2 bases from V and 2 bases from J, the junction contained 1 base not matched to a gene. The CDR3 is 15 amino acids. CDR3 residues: CATSDSGQGNYGYTF. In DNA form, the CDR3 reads TGTGCCACCAGTGATTCGGGACAGGGGAACTATGGCTACACCTTC.

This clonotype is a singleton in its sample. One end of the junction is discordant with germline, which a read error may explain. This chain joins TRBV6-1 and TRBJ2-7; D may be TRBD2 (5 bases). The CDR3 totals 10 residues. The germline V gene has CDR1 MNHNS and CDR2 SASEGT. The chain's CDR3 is CPSRRGEQYF. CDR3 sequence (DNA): TGTCCCAGCCGCCGGGGTGAGCAGTACTTC.

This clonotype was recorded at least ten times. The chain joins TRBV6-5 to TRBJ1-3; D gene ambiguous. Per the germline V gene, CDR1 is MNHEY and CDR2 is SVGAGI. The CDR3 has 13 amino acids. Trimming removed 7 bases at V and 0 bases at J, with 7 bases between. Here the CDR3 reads CASTTGSGNTIYF. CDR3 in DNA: TGTGCCAGCACCACCGGCTCTGGAAACACCATATATTTT.

CDR3 coding DNA: TGTGCCAGCAGTTACACGTCGCAGACAGGGACTGGGGCCAACGTCCTGACTTTC. Protein: CASSYTSQTGTGANVLTF. J is TRBJ2-6 and V is TRBV6-5, with 7 bases that match TRBD1. Germline V gene lookup returns CDR1 MNHEY and CDR2 SVGAGI. This CDR3 has 18 residues. V lost 2 bases, J lost 2 bases, and 9 bases stayed unmatched.

The CDR3 region has the DNA TGCAGCGTTATTGGGCAGGGCGGGGAGCAGTACTTC. The encoded protein is CSVIGQGGEQYF. The chain has TRBV29-1 and TRBJ2-7; tentatively, D is TRBD1 or TRBD2 (5 bases each). V was cut by 5 bases and J by 7 bases, with 15 bases left in between. Germline CDR1 and CDR2: SQVTM and ANQGSEA. The CDR3 is made up of 12 amino acids.

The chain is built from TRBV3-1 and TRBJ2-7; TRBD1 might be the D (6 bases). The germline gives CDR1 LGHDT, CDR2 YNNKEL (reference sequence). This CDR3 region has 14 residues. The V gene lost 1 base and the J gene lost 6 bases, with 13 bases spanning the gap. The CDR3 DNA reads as TGTGCCAGCAGCCAAGTAACAGGGCCCTTCGAGCAGTACTTC. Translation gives CASSQVTGPFEQYF.

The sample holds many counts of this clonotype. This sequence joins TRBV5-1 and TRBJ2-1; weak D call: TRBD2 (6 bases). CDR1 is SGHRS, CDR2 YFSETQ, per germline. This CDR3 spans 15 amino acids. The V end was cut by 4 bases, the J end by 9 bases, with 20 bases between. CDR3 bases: TGCGCCAGCAGCCTCGGGACTCAGCGCCCGGGTGAGCAGTTCTTC. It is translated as CASSLGTQRPGEQFF. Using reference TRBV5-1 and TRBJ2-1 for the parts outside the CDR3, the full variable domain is KAGVTQTPRYLIKTRGQQVTLSCSPISGHRSVSWYQQTPGQGLQFLFEYFSETQRNKGNFPGRFSGRQFSNSRSEMNVSTLELGDSALYLCASSLGTQRPGEQFFGPGTRLTVL.

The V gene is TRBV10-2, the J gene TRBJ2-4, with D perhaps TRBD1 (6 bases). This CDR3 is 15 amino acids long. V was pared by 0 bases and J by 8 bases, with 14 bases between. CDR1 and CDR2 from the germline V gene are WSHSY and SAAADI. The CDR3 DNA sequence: TGCGCCAGCAGTGAGTCTTTAGGGGGTGAGGACATTCAGTACTTC. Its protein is CASSESLGGEDIQYF.

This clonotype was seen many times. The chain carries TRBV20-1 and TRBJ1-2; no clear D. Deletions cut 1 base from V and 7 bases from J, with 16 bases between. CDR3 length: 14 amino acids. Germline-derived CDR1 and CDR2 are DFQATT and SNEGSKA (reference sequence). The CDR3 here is CSARVVLGRGGYTF. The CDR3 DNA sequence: TGCAGTGCTAGAGTAGTACTGGGTAGAGGTGGCTACACCTTC.

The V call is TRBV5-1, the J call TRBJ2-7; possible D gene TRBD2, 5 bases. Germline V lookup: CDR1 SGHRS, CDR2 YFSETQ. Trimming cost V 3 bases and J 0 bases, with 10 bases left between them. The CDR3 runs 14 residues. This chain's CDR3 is CASSSTSFSYEQYF. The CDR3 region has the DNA TGCGCCAGCAGCTCTACTAGTTTCTCCTACGAGCAGTACTTC.

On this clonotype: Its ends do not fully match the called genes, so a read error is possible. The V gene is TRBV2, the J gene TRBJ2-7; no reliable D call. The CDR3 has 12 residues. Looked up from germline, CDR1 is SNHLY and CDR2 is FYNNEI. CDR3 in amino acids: CASREGAGEQYF. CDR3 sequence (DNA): TGTGCCAGCAGGGAAGGTGCTGGCGAGCAGTACTTC.

The CDR3 bases are TGTGCCAGCAGTCCCCTCTGGGATGGGCAGGGATGGTCACCCCTCCACTTT. It yields the protein CASSPLWDGQGWSPLHF. The chain couples TRBV27 to TRBJ1-6, with D perhaps matching TRBD1 (5 bases). This CDR3 comprises 17 residues. Germline CDR1 MNHEY, CDR2 SMNVEV (reference sequence). Trimming removed 5 bases from V and 10 bases from J, with 24 bases in between.

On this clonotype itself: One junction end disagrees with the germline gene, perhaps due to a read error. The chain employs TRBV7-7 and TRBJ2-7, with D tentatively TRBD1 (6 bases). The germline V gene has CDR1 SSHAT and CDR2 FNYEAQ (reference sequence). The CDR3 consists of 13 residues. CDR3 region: CASSQGTWEEQYF. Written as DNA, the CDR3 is TGTGCTAGCAGCCAGGGGACATGGGAGGAGCAGTACTTC.

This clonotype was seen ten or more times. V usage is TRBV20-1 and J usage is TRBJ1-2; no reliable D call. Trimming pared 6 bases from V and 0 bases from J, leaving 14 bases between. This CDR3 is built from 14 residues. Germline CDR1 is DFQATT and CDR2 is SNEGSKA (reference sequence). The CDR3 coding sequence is TGCAGTGCCCCCACAGCGGGAGCTAACTATGGCTACACCTTC. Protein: CSAPTAGANYGYTF.

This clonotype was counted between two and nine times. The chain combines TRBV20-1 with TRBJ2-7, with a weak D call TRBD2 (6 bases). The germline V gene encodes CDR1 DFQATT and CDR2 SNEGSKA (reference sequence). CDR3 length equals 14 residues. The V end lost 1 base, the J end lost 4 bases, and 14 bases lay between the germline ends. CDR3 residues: CSARVLALAYEQYF. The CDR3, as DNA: TGCAGTGCTAGAGTTTTAGCACTAGCTTACGAGCAGTACTTC.

For the CDR3, the DNA is TGTGCCAGCAGCCCAACCCCGGGACAGGGTGAAGGCTCCTACAATGAGCAGTTCTTC. This gives the protein CASSPTPGQGEGSYNEQFF. The V call is TRBV7-9, the J call TRBJ2-1, with 9 bases identical to TRBD1. The J segment lost 0 bases and the V segment lost 5 bases, leaving 14 bases of the junction unmatched. The CDR3 has 19 amino acids. Germline assignment: CDR1 SEHNR and CDR2 FQNEAQ (reference sequence).